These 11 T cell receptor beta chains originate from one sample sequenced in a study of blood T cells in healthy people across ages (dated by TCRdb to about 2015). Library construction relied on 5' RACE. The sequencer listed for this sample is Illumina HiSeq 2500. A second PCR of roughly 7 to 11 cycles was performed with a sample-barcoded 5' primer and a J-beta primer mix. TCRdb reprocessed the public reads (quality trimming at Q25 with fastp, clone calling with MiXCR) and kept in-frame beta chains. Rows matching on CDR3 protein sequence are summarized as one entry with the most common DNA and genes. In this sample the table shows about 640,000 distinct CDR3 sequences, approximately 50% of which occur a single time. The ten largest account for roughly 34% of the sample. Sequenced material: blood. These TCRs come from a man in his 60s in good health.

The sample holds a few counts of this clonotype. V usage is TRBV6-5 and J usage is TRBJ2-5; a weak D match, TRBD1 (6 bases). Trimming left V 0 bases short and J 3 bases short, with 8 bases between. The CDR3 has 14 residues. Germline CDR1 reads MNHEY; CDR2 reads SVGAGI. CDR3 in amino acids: CASSYSQGEETQYF. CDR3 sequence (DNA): TGTGCCAGCAGTTACTCACAGGGCGAAGAGACCCAGTACTTC.

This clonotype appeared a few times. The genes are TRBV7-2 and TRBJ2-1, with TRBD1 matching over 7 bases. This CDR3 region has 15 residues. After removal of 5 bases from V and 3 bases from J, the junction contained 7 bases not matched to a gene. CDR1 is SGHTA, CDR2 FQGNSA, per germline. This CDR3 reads CASSRDRDNYNEQFF. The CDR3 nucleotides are TGTGCCAGCAGCCGCGACAGGGACAACTACAATGAGCAGTTCTTC.

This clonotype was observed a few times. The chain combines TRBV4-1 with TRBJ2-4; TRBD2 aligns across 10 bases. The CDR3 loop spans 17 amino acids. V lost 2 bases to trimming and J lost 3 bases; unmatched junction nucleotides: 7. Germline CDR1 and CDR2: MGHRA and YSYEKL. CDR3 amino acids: CASSQPLAGFVKNIQYF. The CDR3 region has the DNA TGCGCCAGCAGCCAACCACTAGCGGGGTTTGTCAAAAACATTCAGTACTTC.

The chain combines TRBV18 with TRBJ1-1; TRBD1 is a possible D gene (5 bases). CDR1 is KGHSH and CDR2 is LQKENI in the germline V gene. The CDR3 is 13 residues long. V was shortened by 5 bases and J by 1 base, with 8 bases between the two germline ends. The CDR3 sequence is CASSTTGNTEAFF. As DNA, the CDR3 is TGTGCCAGCTCAACAACAGGGAACACTGAAGCTTTCTTT.

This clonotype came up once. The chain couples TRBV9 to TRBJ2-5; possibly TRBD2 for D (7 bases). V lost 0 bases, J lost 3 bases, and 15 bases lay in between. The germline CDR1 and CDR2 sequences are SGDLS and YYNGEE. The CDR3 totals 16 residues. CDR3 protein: CASSVDRGGDEETQYF. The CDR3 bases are TGTGCCAGCAGCGTAGACAGAGGGGGGGACGAAGAGACCCAGTACTTC.

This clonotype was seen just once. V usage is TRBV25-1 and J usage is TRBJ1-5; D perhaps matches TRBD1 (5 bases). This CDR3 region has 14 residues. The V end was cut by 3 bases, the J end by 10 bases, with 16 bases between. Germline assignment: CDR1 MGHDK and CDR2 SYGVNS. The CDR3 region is CASSEATAYRPQHF. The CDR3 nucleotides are TGTGCCAGCAGTGAGGCGACAGCCTATCGACCCCAGCATTTT.

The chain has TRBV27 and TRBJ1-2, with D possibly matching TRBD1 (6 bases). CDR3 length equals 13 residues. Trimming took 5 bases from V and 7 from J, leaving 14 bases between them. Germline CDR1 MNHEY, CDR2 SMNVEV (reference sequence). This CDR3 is CASSVQGRGGYTF. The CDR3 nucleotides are TGTGCCAGCAGTGTTCAGGGGCGAGGTGGCTACACCTTC.

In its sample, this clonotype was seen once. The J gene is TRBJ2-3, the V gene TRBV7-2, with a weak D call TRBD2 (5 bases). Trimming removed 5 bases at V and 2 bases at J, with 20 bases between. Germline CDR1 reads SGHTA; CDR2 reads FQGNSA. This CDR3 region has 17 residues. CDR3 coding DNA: TGTGCCAGCAGCCACCCGGAGGTAGCGAGGTACACAGATACGCAGTATTTT. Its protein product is CASSHPEVARYTDTQYF.

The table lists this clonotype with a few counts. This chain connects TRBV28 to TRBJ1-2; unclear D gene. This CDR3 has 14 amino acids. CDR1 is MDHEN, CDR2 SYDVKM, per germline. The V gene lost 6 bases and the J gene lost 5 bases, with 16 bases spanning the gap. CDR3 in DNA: TGTGCCAGCAGGTCAAGCTCTTCACTTTATGGCTACACCTTC. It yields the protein CASRSSSSLYGYTF.

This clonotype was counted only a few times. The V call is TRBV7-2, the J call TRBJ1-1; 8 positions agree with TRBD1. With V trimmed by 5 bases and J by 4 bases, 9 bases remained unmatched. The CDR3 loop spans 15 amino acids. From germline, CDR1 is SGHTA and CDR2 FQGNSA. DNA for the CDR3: TGTGCCAGCAGCCCGCCGACAGGGGCGACCACTGAAGCTTTCTTT. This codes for CASSPPTGATTEAFF.

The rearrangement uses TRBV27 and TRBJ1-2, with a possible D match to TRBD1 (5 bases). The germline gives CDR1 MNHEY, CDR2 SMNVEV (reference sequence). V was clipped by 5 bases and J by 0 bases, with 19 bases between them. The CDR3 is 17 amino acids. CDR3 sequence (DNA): TGTGCCAGCAGTCCGAGAAAAGACAGCTCTTCTAACTATGGCTACACCTTC. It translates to CASSPRKDSSSNYGYTF.